Below are 29 T cell receptor beta chains sequenced from a single sample in a study of blood T cell repertoires in COVID-19. Data came from immunoSEQ multiplex PCR; TCRdb stores just in-frame clones and leaves some out. The table records roughly 110,000 clones, about 88% of them present only once. The sample was peripheral blood. The receptors stem from a man aged 40-49 years with acute or convalescent COVID-19.

The V gene is TRBV7-2, the J gene TRBJ2-5, with 7 nucleotides matching TRBD2. Trimming at V came to 5 bases and at J to 1 base, leaving 10 bases not matched to a gene. The germline V gene has CDR1 SGHTA and CDR2 FQGNSA. This CDR3 spans 16 amino acids. CDR3 loop: CASSPRPGGGQETQYF. In DNA form, the CDR3 reads TGTGCCAGCAGCCCCAGGCCGGGGGGTGGCCAAGAGACCCAGTACTTC.

The chain has TRBV7-8 and TRBJ1-1; no definite D call. V lost 5 bases and J 0 bases, leaving 7 bases between the germline ends. The CDR3 sequence is 13 residues long. In germline, CDR1 is SGHVS, CDR2 FQNEAQ. The CDR3 DNA is TGTGCCAGCAGCCGTAACATGAACACTGAAGCTTTCTTT. It specifies CASSRNMNTEAFF.

The chain has TRBV30 and TRBJ2-1; TRBD2 matches 9 bases. The CDR3 spans 16 residues. V dropped 3 bases and J dropped 4; count of bases not matched to a gene: 10. CDR1 GTSNPN and CDR2 SVGIG come from the germline V gene (reference sequence). CDR3 sequence: CAWSNQAGGLYNEQFF. CDR3 nucleotide sequence: TGTGCCTGGAGCAATCAAGCGGGGGGATTATACAATGAGCAGTTCTTC.

This chain connects TRBV12-5 to TRBJ1-5; D not resolved. CDR3 size: 14 residues. With 8 bases removed from V and 5 bases from J, the gap between germline ends came to 16 bases. From germline, CDR1 is LGHNT and CDR2 FRNRAP. The CDR3 DNA is TGTGCTAGTCGCGGGGAAGCCTTAGATCAGCCCCAGCATTTT. It yields the protein CASRGEALDQPQHF.

This chain joins TRBV27 and TRBJ2-3; TRBD2 matches at 15 bases. The CDR3 contains 15 residues. V trimming: 5 bases; J trimming: 5 bases; junction bases outside the gene matches: 2. Germline loops: CDR1 MNHEY, CDR2 SMNVEV (reference sequence). The CDR3 nucleotides are TGTGCCAGCAGTCCGGGACTAGCGGGGGGAGATACGCAGTATTTT. This translates into CASSPGLAGGDTQYF.

V and J are TRBV5-1 and TRBJ2-4; 10 bases match TRBD1. Trimming cost V 4 bases and J 7 bases; bases outside gene matches: 11. Looked up from germline, CDR1 is SGHRS and CDR2 is YFSETQ. This CDR3 region has 16 residues. CDR3 DNA sequence: TGCGCCAGCAGCCCGACTTCGGGACAGGGGACGAACATTCAGTACTTC. Translated: CASSPTSGQGTNIQYF.

V gene TRBV4-2 combines with J gene TRBJ2-7, with TRBD1 identical over 8 bases. The J segment lost 6 bases and the V segment lost 4 bases, leaving 8 bases of the junction unmatched. This CDR3 is 14 amino acids long. CDR1 and CDR2 from the germline V gene are LGHNA and YNFKEQ. The DNA of the CDR3 is TGTGCCAGCAGCCCCCTGGACAGGGACCCCGAGCAGTACTTC. It translates to CASSPLDRDPEQYF.

This clone was seen only a few times. This chain joins TRBV5-1 and TRBJ2-7; 10 bases map to TRBD1. V was clipped by 1 base and J by 5 bases; unmatched bases: 6. The CDR3 covers 15 residues. Germline-derived CDR1 and CDR2 are SGHRS and YFSETQ. The CDR3 here is CASSLSGTGVDEQYF. The CDR3 DNA sequence: TGCGCCAGCAGCTTGTCTGGGACAGGGGTCGACGAGCAGTACTTC.

This chain links TRBV7-9 with TRBJ1-3, with a possible D match to TRBD1 (6 bases). Per the germline V gene, CDR1 is SEHNR and CDR2 is FQNEAQ (reference sequence). The CDR3 loop spans 16 amino acids. Trimming stripped 6 bases from V and 4 bases from J, with 19 bases between. The CDR3 nucleotides read TGTGCCAGCAGTCTAGTGGGGGCACTTGGAGGAAACACCATATATTTT. Its translation: CASSLVGALGGNTIYF.

J is TRBJ2-1 and V is TRBV9; D remains ambiguous. Trimming removed 0 bases from V and 4 bases from J, with 8 bases in between. The CDR3 extends over 14 amino acids. Germline CDR1 reads SGDLS; CDR2 reads YYNGEE. The CDR3 coding sequence is TGTGCCAGCAGCGTAGCTAGGCAGTACAATGAGCAGTTCTTC. Encoded protein: CASSVARQYNEQFF.

This chain connects TRBV6-5 to TRBJ2-1; perhaps TRBD1 as D (6 bases). V was clipped by 2 bases and J by 9 bases, with 11 bases between them. The CDR3 has 13 amino acids. From germline, CDR1 is MNHEY and CDR2 SVGAGI. The CDR3 coding sequence is TGTGCCAGCAGTTACAAGGGGGTAGGTGAGCAGTTCTTC. Its translation is CASSYKGVGEQFF.

The chain employs TRBV20-1 and TRBJ2-3; TRBD2 agrees at 7 bases. The germline gives CDR1 DFQATT, CDR2 SNEGSKA (reference sequence). CDR3 length: 16 amino acids. Trimming at V came to 3 bases and at J to 1 base, leaving 10 bases not matched to a gene. The CDR3 here is CSASLYRGGGTDTQYF. CDR3 DNA: TGCAGTGCTAGTCTTTACCGTGGGGGGGGCACAGATACGCAGTATTTT.

The V call is TRBV9, the J call TRBJ1-3, with 10 bases aligning to TRBD1. CDR3 length: 15 amino acids. With V trimmed by 5 bases and J by 4 bases, 6 bases remained unmatched. The germline CDR1 and CDR2 sequences are SGDLS and YYNGEE. The DNA for the CDR3 is TGTGCCAGCAGGGGACAGGGGACTAAAGGAAACACCATATATTTT. Its translation: CASRGQGTKGNTIYF.

The chain couples TRBV4-1 to TRBJ2-7, with TRBD1 matching over 11 bases. From germline, CDR1 is MGHRA and CDR2 YSYEKL. V lost 2 bases to trimming and J lost 4 bases; unmatched junction nucleotides: 4. The CDR3 is 15 amino acids. In nucleotides, the CDR3 is TGCGCCAGCAGCCAAAACCGGGACAGGGGGTACGAGCAGTACTTC. It yields the protein CASSQNRDRGYEQYF.

The J gene is TRBJ2-3, the V gene TRBV5-5; D unresolved. Trimming pared 1 base from V and 2 bases from J, leaving 14 bases between. Looked up from germline, CDR1 is SGHKS and CDR2 is YYEKEE (reference sequence). CDR3 length: 16 residues. The CDR3 region has the DNA TGTGCCAGCAGCTTGCCTCGTGGTGGGCCCACAGATACGCAGTATTTT. Its translation is CASSLPRGGPTDTQYF.

The rearrangement links TRBV6-1 to TRBJ2-5, with 9 bases fitting TRBD2. Per germline, CDR1 MNHNS and CDR2 SASEGT. V gave up 2 bases and J gave up 5 bases; unmatched junction bases: 9. The length of the CDR3 is 16 residues. DNA of the CDR3: TGTGCCAGCAGTGAACCGGGACTAGCTCCTGAGGAGACCCAGTACTTC. Its protein product is CASSEPGLAPEETQYF.

This clone appeared a few times. The V and J genes are TRBV30 and TRBJ1-1; D is undetermined. V was clipped by 1 base and J by 6 bases, with 12 bases between them. Germline loops: CDR1 GTSNPN, CDR2 SVGIG (reference sequence). The CDR3 loop spans 13 amino acids. CDR3 nucleotide sequence: TGTGCCTGGAGTGAACGGAGGGTCGCTGAAGCTTTCTTT. It translates to CAWSERRVAEAFF.

The gene calls are TRBV14 and TRBJ2-5; D possibly corresponds to TRBD1 (5 bases). V gave up 0 bases and J gave up 5 bases, with 19 bases separating them. The CDR3 consists of 17 residues. Germline-derived CDR1 and CDR2 are SGHDN and FVKESK. As DNA, the CDR3 is TGTGCCAGCAGCCAAGAAAGGGGAAGAGGCGCATGGGAGACCCAGTACTTC. Translation: CASSQERGRGAWETQYF.

J is TRBJ2-3 and V is TRBV2, with a tentative D call TRBD1 (5 bases). Looked up from germline, CDR1 is SNHLY and CDR2 is FYNNEI. Trimming took 4 bases from V and 1 from J, leaving 12 bases between them. CDR3 length: 15 residues. The CDR3 bases are TGTGCCAGCAGTGGCCAGGGAATAGGCACAGATACGCAGTATTTT. Translated, it gives CASSGQGIGTDTQYF. The variable domain in full, completed from reference TRBV2 and TRBJ2-3, reads EPEVTQTPSHQVTQMGQEVILRCVPISNHLYFYWYRQILGQKVEFLVSFYNNEISEKSEIFDDQFSVERPDGSNFTLKIRSTKLEDSAMYFCASSGQGIGTDTQYFGPGTRLTVL.

The chain links TRBV2 to TRBJ2-3; 16 bases align to TRBD2. V shed 10 bases, J shed 4 bases, and the junction held 14 bases outside the gene matches. CDR1 and CDR2 from the germline V gene are SNHLY and FYNNEI. The CDR3 covers 18 residues. In DNA form, the CDR3 reads TGTGCCACATCCACGGGACTAGCGGGGGGGCCTGTCTCAGATACGCAGTATTTT. Translating gives CATSTGLAGGPVSDTQYF.

V is TRBV11-2 and J is TRBJ1-1; TRBD1 aligns across 7 bases. J lost 1 base, V lost 5 bases, and 7 bases had no gene match. This CDR3 contains 15 residues. Germline V gene lookup returns CDR1 SGHAT and CDR2 FQNNGV. This CDR3 reads CASSPWTGKNTEAFF. The CDR3 DNA reads as TGTGCCAGCAGCCCCTGGACAGGAAAGAACACTGAAGCTTTCTTT.

The chain links TRBV4-1 to TRBJ2-3; D uncertain. CDR3 length equals 15 residues. V dropped 1 base and J dropped 0 bases, with 8 bases sitting between them. Germline V lookup: CDR1 MGHRA, CDR2 YSYEKL. The CDR3 coding sequence is TGCGCCAGCAGCCAAGTGGGCTTTAGCACAGATACGCAGTATTTT. This gives the protein CASSQVGFSTDTQYF.

This clone came up a few times. V is TRBV29-1 and J is TRBJ1-2; D is perhaps TRBD1 (5 bases). The CDR3 is 13 residues long. The V and J ends lost 3 bases and 7 bases respectively, with 15 bases between them. Looked up from germline, CDR1 is SQVTM and CDR2 is ANQGSEA. The CDR3 sequence: CSVDSRGGLGYTF. DNA of the CDR3: TGCAGCGTTGATTCGAGGGGAGGGCTTGGCTACACCTTC. Together with reference TRBV29-1 and TRBJ1-2, the CDR3 gives the full variable domain: SAVISQKPSRDICQRGTSLTIQCQVDSQVTMMFWYRQQPGQSLTLIATANQGSEATYESGFVIDKFPISRPNLTFSTLTVSNMSPEDSSIYLCSVDSRGGLGYTFGSGTRLTVV.

This chain joins TRBV7-9 and TRBJ2-7, with TRBD1 as a possible D gene (6 bases). This CDR3 has 13 amino acids. V was pared by 1 base and J by 5 bases, with 9 bases between. Germline CDR1 and CDR2: SEHNR and FQNEAQ (reference sequence). The CDR3: CASSLGYRDEQYF. The CDR3 DNA reads as TGTGCCAGCAGCTTAGGGTACAGGGACGAGCAGTACTTC.

The rearrangement links TRBV7-2 to TRBJ2-7, with D perhaps TRBD2 (6 bases). V gave up 8 bases and J gave up 5 bases, with 25 bases separating them. Germline CDR1 reads SGHTA; CDR2 reads FQGNSA. The CDR3 extends over 16 amino acids. The CDR3 reads CASQPPAGQGKDEQYF. The CDR3 nucleotides are TGTGCCAGCCAACCCCCCGCGGGGCAGGGTAAGGACGAGCAGTACTTC.

V usage is TRBV7-8 and J usage is TRBJ2-3, with unresolved D. The CDR3 sequence is 17 residues long. From germline, CDR1 is SGHVS and CDR2 FQNEAQ. Trimming removed 2 bases at V and 2 bases at J, with 17 bases between. The CDR3 loop is CASSLKRSSSNTDTQYF. The DNA of the CDR3 is TGTGCCAGCAGCTTAAAGAGGAGTTCCTCTAACACAGATACGCAGTATTTT. Combining the CDR3 with reference TRBV7-8 and TRBJ2-3 gives the whole variable domain GAGVSQSPRYKVAKRGQDVALRCDPISGHVSLFWYQQALGQGPEFLTYFQNEAQLDKSGLPSDRFFAERPEGSVSTLKIQRTQQEDSAVYLCASSLKRSSSNTDTQYFGPGTRLTVL.

V and J are TRBV13 and TRBJ1-4; TRBD1 matches 9 bases. Germline CDR1 is PRHDT and CDR2 is FYEKMQ (reference sequence). The CDR3 has 16 amino acids. V trimming: 5 bases; J trimming: 7 bases; junction bases outside the gene matches: 11. This CDR3 is CASSPGLQGASEKLFF. CDR3 in DNA: TGTGCCAGCAGCCCAGGATTACAGGGGGCAAGTGAAAAACTGTTTTTT.

The chain couples TRBV18 to TRBJ1-1; tentative D call: TRBD1 (5 bases). Germline V gene lookup returns CDR1 KGHSH and CDR2 LQKENI. V lost 2 bases and J lost 4, with 11 bases in between. The CDR3 spans 14 residues. This CDR3 reads CASSPGVGVTEAFF. CDR3 DNA: TGTGCCAGCTCACCAGGCGTAGGGGTCACTGAAGCTTTCTTT. The full variable domain, rest sourced from reference TRBV18 and TRBJ1-1, is NAGVMQNPRHLVRRRGQEARLRCSPMKGHSHVYWYRQLPEEGLKFMVYLQKENIIDESGMPKERFSAEFPKEGPSILRIQQVVRGDSAAYFCASSPGVGVTEAFFGQGTRLTVV.

The chain uses TRBV6-5 and TRBJ1-2; TRBD1 aligns across 9 bases. This CDR3 is 14 amino acids long. J was trimmed by 6 bases and V by 6 bases; bases with no gene match: 8. Per the germline V gene, CDR1 is MNHEY and CDR2 is SVGAGI. In DNA form, the CDR3 reads TGTGCCAGCAGGCCTCCGGGACAGGGAAATGGCTACACCTTC. This translates into CASRPPGQGNGYTF.